This T cell receptor (beta chain) was captured in a study of regulatory T cells in long-lasting Graves disease. The study's findings and limits: Gene preferences differed: TRBV28, TRBJ1-2, TRBJ2-5 in persistent cases. TCR diversity in persistent Graves' patients was below that of newly diagnosed ones.

Described time point: newly diagnosed GD, antithyroid drugs for less than 3 months. Extracted RNA from PBMCs served as the source of the TCR library. Xi'an, China, was home to the endocrinology department that provided patients. In regard to this clonotype: Its antigen remains unidentified.

Germline trimming cut 5 bases from V and 2 bases from J; bases unmatched to any gene: 2. Per the germline V gene, CDR1 is MNHNS and CDR2 is SASEGT. The CDR3 loop spans 15 amino acids. Relying on iRepertoire HTBI primers and Arm-PCR of CDR3 regions, the team built TCR beta libraries. One entry per CDR3 protein results from TCRdb running MiXCR on the multiplex PCR reads. The sample yields hundreds of thousands of distinct CDR3 sequences, about 14% seen once. This clonotype originated in a female donor with Graves disease. The chain is built from TRBV6-1 and TRBJ2-1; 11 bases are shared with TRBD2. Sequences were derived from peripheral blood mononuclear cells (PBMCs), sampled at new diagnosis, from a patient treated with antithyroid drugs. The DNA for the CDR3 is TGTGCCAGCAGTCAGACTAGCGGGACCTACAATGAGCAGTTCTTC. It encodes CASSQTSGTYNEQFF.